What follows are 26 T cell receptor beta chains derived from one specimen sequenced in a study of T cells in Graves' hyperthyroidism and ophthalmopathy (dated 2019 in TCRdb). The protocol used for the library was multiplex PCR. Sequencing was performed on an Illumina HiSeq 2000. TCR beta CDR3 regions were amplified from RNA transcripts. A first-round RT-PCR of the TCR CDR3 used the HTBI primer set with the Qiagen OneStep RT-PCR kit. The public reads were quality trimmed at Q25 with fastp and then assembled into clones with MiXCR by TCRdb, keeping productive beta chains. Duplicate CDR3 protein sequences are folded into a single record with the most common DNA and genes. This sample has 500,000 to 650,000 distinct CDR3 sequences in its table, and about 15% of those were observed once. 12% of the sample is held by the ten biggest clonotypes. The material sequenced was blood. The source is a woman aged 45-59 years with Graves' ophthalmopathy.

This chain links TRBV19 with TRBJ2-1, with TRBD2 identical over 10 bases. Germline lookup yields CDR1 LNHDA and CDR2 SQIVND (reference sequence). This CDR3 comprises 15 residues. The ends lost 7 bases at V and 4 bases at J; junction bases unmatched: 7. The CDR3 reads CASNLLAGAYNEQFF. In DNA, the CDR3 is TGTGCCAGTAACCTCCTAGCGGGAGCTTACAATGAGCAGTTCTTC.

J is TRBJ2-1 and V is TRBV7-3, with D hard to call. The CDR3 is 13 residues long. Trimming removed 1 base from V and 8 bases from J, with 9 bases in between. Germline V CDR1 and CDR2: SGHTA, FQGTGA. The CDR3 reads CASSLNSTHEQFF. As DNA, the CDR3 is TGTGCCAGCAGCTTAAATAGTACCCATGAGCAGTTCTTC.

The chain carries TRBV2 and TRBJ1-4; D remains unclear. V dropped 3 bases and J dropped 6 bases, with 11 bases sitting between them. The CDR3 covers 14 residues. CDR1 SNHLY and CDR2 FYNNEI come from the germline V gene. CDR3 nucleotide sequence: TGTGCCAGCAGTGATCTGGGAGCCTATGAAAAACTGTTTTTT. Protein product: CASSDLGAYEKLFF.

This chain uses TRBV20-1 with TRBJ2-2; 10 nucleotides match TRBD2. The CDR3 sequence is 13 residues long. The germline V gene encodes CDR1 DFQATT and CDR2 SNEGSKA (reference sequence). Trimming took 6 bases from V and 8 from J; bases not matched to a gene: 6. The CDR3 loop reads CSAQREGRGELFF. For the CDR3, the DNA is TGCAGTGCCCAGCGGGAGGGCCGTGGGGAGCTGTTTTTT.

This clonotype has only a few counts. This rearrangement joins TRBV7-3 to TRBJ2-2; D might be TRBD1 (6 bases). Germline lookup yields CDR1 SGHTA and CDR2 FQGTGA. V lost 5 bases to trimming and J lost 4 bases, with 11 bases between them. This CDR3 contains 14 residues. CDR3 residues: CASSKTGTTGELFF. CDR3 sequence (DNA): TGTGCCAGCAGCAAAACAGGGACCACCGGGGAGCTGTTTTTT. Combining the CDR3 with reference TRBV7-3 and TRBJ2-2 gives the whole variable domain GAGVSQTPSNKVTEKGKYVELRCDPISGHTALYWYRQSLGQGPEFLIYFQGTGAADDSGLPNDRFFAVRPEGSVSTLKIQRTERGDSAVYLCASSKTGTTGELFFGEGSRLTVL.

J is TRBJ1-2 and V is TRBV10-3, with TRBD1 matching 9 bases. Germline CDR1 is ENHRY and CDR2 is SYGVKD. The CDR3 length is 17 residues. V gave up 0 bases and J gave up 4 bases; unmatched junction bases: 9. The DNA of the CDR3 is TGTGCCATCAGTGAGTCAAGAACAGGGGGCTTCGGCTATGGCTACACCTTC. This translates into CAISESRTGGFGYGYTF.

This clonotype was found many times. V and J are TRBV20-1 and TRBJ1-6; 7 bases match TRBD1. The ends lost 1 base at V and 7 bases at J; junction bases unmatched: 1. Per the germline V gene, CDR1 is DFQATT and CDR2 is SNEGSKA (reference sequence). The CDR3 has 13 amino acids. CDR3 in DNA: TGCAGTGCTAGAGGACAGGGAAATTCACCCCTCCACTTT. Translation: CSARGQGNSPLHF.

There are a few counts of this clonotype. J is TRBJ1-1 and V is TRBV20-1; TRBD1 aligns across 9 bases. The CDR3 sequence is 14 residues long. Germline values: CDR1 DFQATT, CDR2 SNEGSKA (reference sequence). With 0 bases clipped from V and 7 bases from J, the junction kept 6 bases outside the gene matches. CDR3 DNA sequence: TGCAGTGCTAGAGAAGGGACAGGGAGGCATGAAGCTTTCTTT. Protein sequence: CSAREGTGRHEAFF.

This clonotype was detected a few times. The chain employs TRBV6-2 or TRBV6-3 and TRBJ2-1, with D perhaps assigned TRBD1 or TRBD2 (5 bases each). This CDR3 is built from 16 residues. CDR1 MNHEY and CDR2 SVGEGT come from the germline V gene. Trimming cost V 5 bases and J 4 bases, with 18 bases left between them. The CDR3 DNA reads TGTGCCAGCAGTGGCCGGGACGCAAGCATATACAATGAGCAGTTCTTC. Protein sequence: CASSGRDASIYNEQFF.

This clonotype was found a few times. The chain uses TRBV5-5 and TRBJ1-1; the match to TRBD1 covers 9 bases. V was pared by 4 bases and J by 5 bases, with 9 bases of the junction left unmatched. CDR1 is SGHKS, CDR2 YYEKEE, per germline (reference sequence). The CDR3 is 15 residues long. The CDR3 reads CASSQTPGQGTEAFF. As DNA, the CDR3 is TGTGCCAGCAGCCAGACTCCGGGACAGGGTACTGAAGCTTTCTTT.

This clonotype was detected a few times. The V call is TRBV29-1, the J call TRBJ2-7; D unclear. CDR1 is SQVTM, CDR2 ANQGSEA, per germline. Trimming took 5 bases from V and 1 from J, leaving 9 bases between them. CDR3 length: 12 residues. CDR3 sequence (DNA): TGCAGCGTTCTCTACGGGTCCTACGAGCAGTACTTC. Translation gives CSVLYGSYEQYF.

The CDR3 DNA reads as TGCGCCAGCAGCGCCACCGGGACTAGCGGGAGCCGGGTAGATACGCAGTATTTT. Translating it yields CASSATGTSGSRVDTQYF. The V gene is TRBV4-3, the J gene TRBJ2-3; TRBD2 agrees at 14 bases. V lost 5 bases, J lost 5 bases, and 12 bases stayed unmatched. There are 18 residues in the CDR3. The germline CDR1 and CDR2 sequences are LGHNA and YSLEER.

Ten or more counts support this clonotype. The chain couples TRBV20-1 to TRBJ1-5, with 10 bases matching TRBD1. Germline V gene data show CDR1 as DFQATT and CDR2 as SNEGSKA (reference sequence). This CDR3 region has 13 residues. V lost 6 bases, J lost 7 bases, and 6 bases stayed unmatched. The CDR3 loop is CSANGQGEQPQHF. DNA for the CDR3: TGCAGTGCCAACGGACAGGGGGAACAGCCCCAGCATTTT.

The chain uses TRBV4-3 and TRBJ2-1; 12 bases are shared with TRBD2. Germline trimming cut 0 bases from V and 10 bases from J; bases unmatched to any gene: 7. The germline CDR1 and CDR2 sequences are LGHNA and YSLEER. CDR3 length: 16 amino acids. CDR3 coding DNA: TGCGCCAGCAGCCAAGATCCTAGCGGGAGGGCCAGGGAGCAGTTCTTC. Residues: CASSQDPSGRAREQFF.

There are many counts of this clonotype. The J gene is TRBJ1-2, the V gene TRBV2; 7 positions agree with TRBD1. This CDR3 has 14 amino acids. V lost 11 bases and J lost 4; bases outside the gene matches: 13. Germline CDR1 is SNHLY and CDR2 is FYNNEI. The DNA for the CDR3 is TGTGCCTACATTCAGGTACAGGGGACCTATGGCTACACCTTC. This encodes CAYIQVQGTYGYTF. Complete variable domain (other parts from reference TRBV2 and TRBJ1-2): EPEVTQTPSHQVTQMGQEVILRCVPISNHLYFYWYRQILGQKVEFLVSFYNNEISEKSEIFDDQFSVERPDGSNFTLKIRSTKLEDSAMYFCAYIQVQGTYGYTFGSGTRLTVV.

This CDR3 reads CASSWDRGLDEQFF. The CDR3 DNA reads as TGCGCCAGCAGCTGGGACAGGGGGTTGGATGAGCAGTTCTTC. This chain uses TRBV5-1 with TRBJ2-1; 11 bases are a match to TRBD1. V lost 3 bases, J lost 8 bases, and 4 bases stayed unmatched. The CDR3 covers 14 residues. Germline lookup yields CDR1 SGHRS and CDR2 YFSETQ.

The chain carries TRBV6-5 and TRBJ2-1; D call uncertain. The CDR3 contains 13 residues. V dropped 0 bases and J dropped 10 bases, with 10 bases sitting between them. Germline-derived CDR1 and CDR2 are MNHEY and SVGAGI. CDR3 residues: CASSYSVAEEQFF. The CDR3 region has the DNA TGTGCCAGCAGTTACTCTGTGGCGGAGGAGCAGTTCTTC.

This clonotype appeared many times. The CDR3 loop is CAISESLLANTGELFF. The CDR3 region has the DNA TGTGCCATCAGTGAGTCACTGCTCGCGAACACCGGGGAGCTGTTTTTT. The rearrangement joins TRBV10-3 to TRBJ2-2; no clear D. The V and J ends lost 0 bases and 0 bases respectively, with 8 bases between them. The CDR3 contains 16 residues. In germline, CDR1 is ENHRY, CDR2 SYGVKD.

This clonotype was found many times. The V gene is TRBV5-1, the J gene TRBJ2-7; TRBD2 might be the D (6 bases). The CDR3 has 16 residues. With 3 bases removed from V and 2 bases from J, the gap between germline ends came to 18 bases. CDR1 is SGHRS, CDR2 YFSETQ, per germline. CDR3 nucleotides: TGCGCCAGCAGCTGGGGGTTTGACGGGAGTACCTACGAGCAGTACTTC. This codes for CASSWGFDGSTYEQYF.

This clonotype was detected many times. The rearrangement links TRBV3-1 to TRBJ1-1; 7 bases map to TRBD1. Germline CDR1 and CDR2: LGHDT and YNNKEL (reference sequence). J lost 10 bases, V lost 1 base, and 9 bases had no gene match. The CDR3 loop spans 14 amino acids. This CDR3 reads CASSQVWTGDRAFF. The CDR3 nucleotides read TGTGCCAGCAGCCAAGTTTGGACAGGTGATAGAGCTTTCTTT.

This CDR3 is CASSVGWTGPSTVGELFF. For the CDR3, the DNA is TGTGCCAGCAGCGTAGGGTGGACAGGCCCTAGCACCGTCGGGGAGCTGTTTTTT. The chain has TRBV9 and TRBJ2-2; TRBD1 agrees at 7 bases. CDR3 length equals 18 residues. Germline CDR1 is SGDLS and CDR2 is YYNGEE. Germline trimming cut 0 bases from V and 7 bases from J; bases unmatched to any gene: 15.

The table lists this clonotype with many counts. The chain recombines TRBV12-3 or TRBV12-4 with TRBJ2-1; D is possibly TRBD2 (6 bases). V shed 6 bases and J shed 2 bases, with 17 bases lying between them. CDR3 length: 16 amino acids. Here the CDR3 reads CASRPSGTDAYNEQFF. CDR3 in DNA: TGTGCCAGCAGACCCTCCGGGACTGACGCCTACAATGAGCAGTTCTTC.

This clonotype was seen many times. The chain is built from TRBV27 and TRBJ2-7; the D gene is possibly TRBD2 (6 bases). The germline V and J ends were trimmed by 8 bases and 4 bases, with 21 bases remaining between them. CDR3 length: 15 amino acids. Germline CDR1 reads MNHEY; CDR2 reads SMNVEV (reference sequence). CDR3 residues: CASGRFSGVGYEQYF. The CDR3, as DNA: TGTGCCAGCGGCCGCTTCTCGGGAGTAGGGTACGAGCAGTACTTC.

V gene TRBV18 combines with J gene TRBJ2-3, with TRBD1 as a possible D gene (7 bases). Germline assignment: CDR1 KGHSH and CDR2 LQKENI. There are 16 residues in the CDR3. Trimming took 3 bases from V and 6 from J, leaving 19 bases between them. CDR3 nucleotides: TGTGCCAGCTCACCGGACCGACAGGGTGGGAGGGATACGCAGTATTTT. This translates into CASSPDRQGGRDTQYF.

This clonotype was seen repeatedly, ten times or more. The chain uses TRBV7-2 and TRBJ1-2; 9 nucleotides agree with TRBD1. CDR1 SGHTA and CDR2 FQGNSA come from the germline V gene. J gave up 5 bases and V 5 bases, and 9 bases lay outside the gene matches. This CDR3 has 15 amino acids. CDR3 DNA sequence: TGTGCCAGCAGCGCCAACAGGGGGCAGGGTTATGGCTACACCTTC. This sequence encodes CASSANRGQGYGYTF.

The chain is built from TRBV4-3 and TRBJ2-3; 11 positions match TRBD1. Germline V CDR1 and CDR2: LGHNA, YSLEER. V shed 0 bases, J shed 4 bases, and the junction held 3 bases outside the gene matches. CDR3 size: 16 residues. The CDR3 DNA is TGCGCCAGCAGCCAAGACCAGGGACAGGGGGCAGATACGCAGTATTTT. Its translation is CASSQDQGQGADTQYF.